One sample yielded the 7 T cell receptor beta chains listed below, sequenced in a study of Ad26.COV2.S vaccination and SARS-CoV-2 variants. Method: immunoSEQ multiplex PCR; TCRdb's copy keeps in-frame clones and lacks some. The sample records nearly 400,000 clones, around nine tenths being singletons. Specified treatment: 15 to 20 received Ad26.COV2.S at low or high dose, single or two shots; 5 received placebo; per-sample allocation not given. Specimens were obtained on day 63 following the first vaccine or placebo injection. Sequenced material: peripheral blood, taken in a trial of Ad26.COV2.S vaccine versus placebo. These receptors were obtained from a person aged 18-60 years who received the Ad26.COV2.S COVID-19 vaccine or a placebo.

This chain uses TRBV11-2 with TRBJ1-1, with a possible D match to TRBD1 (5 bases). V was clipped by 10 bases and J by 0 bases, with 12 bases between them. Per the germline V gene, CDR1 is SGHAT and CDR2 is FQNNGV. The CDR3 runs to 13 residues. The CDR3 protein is CATGRTLNTEAFF. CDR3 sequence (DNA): TGTGCCACCGGGAGGACACTGAACACTGAAGCTTTCTTT.

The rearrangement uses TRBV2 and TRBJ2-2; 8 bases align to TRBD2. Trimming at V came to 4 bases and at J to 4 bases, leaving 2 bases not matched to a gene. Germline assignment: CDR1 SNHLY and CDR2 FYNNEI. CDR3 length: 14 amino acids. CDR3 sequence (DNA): TGTGCCAGCAGTGTTGCGGGAGGCACCGGGGAGCTGTTTTTT. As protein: CASSVAGGTGELFF.

DNA of the CDR3: TGCGCCAGCAGGGCCACAGATACGCAGTATTTT. Protein: CASRATDTQYF. This chain links TRBV5-1 with TRBJ2-3; D call uncertain. CDR1 is SGHRS and CDR2 is YFSETQ in the germline V gene. The CDR3 runs 11 residues. With 5 bases removed from V and 2 bases from J, the gap between germline ends came to 3 bases.

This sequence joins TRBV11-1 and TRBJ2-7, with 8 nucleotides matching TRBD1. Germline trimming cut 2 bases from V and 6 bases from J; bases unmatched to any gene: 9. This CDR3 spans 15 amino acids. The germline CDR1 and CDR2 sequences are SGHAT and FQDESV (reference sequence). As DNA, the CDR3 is TGTGCCAGCAGCTTATTGACAGGGGATAGCGCCGAGCAGTACTTC. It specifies CASSLLTGDSAEQYF.

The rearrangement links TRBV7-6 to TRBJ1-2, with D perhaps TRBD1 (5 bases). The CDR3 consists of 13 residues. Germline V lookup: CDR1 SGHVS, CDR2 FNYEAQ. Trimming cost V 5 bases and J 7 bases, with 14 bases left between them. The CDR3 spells CASSRYGQSGYTF. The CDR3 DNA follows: TGTGCCAGCAGCCGCTATGGACAATCTGGCTACACCTTC.

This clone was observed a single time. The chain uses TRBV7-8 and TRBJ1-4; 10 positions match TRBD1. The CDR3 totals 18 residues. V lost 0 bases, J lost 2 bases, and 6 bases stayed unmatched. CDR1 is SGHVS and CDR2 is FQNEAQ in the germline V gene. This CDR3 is CASSLARTGGVTNEKLFF. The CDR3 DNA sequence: TGTGCCAGCAGCTTAGCTCGGACAGGGGGTGTCACTAATGAAAAACTGTTTTTT.

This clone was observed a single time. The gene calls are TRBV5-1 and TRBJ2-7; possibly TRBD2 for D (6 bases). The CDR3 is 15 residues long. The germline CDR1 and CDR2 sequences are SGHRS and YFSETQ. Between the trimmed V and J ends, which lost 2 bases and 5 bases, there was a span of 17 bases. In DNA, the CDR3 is TGCGCCAGCAGCTTCGCCCTAGCGACGACCAACGAGCAGTACTTC. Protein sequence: CASSFALATTNEQYF. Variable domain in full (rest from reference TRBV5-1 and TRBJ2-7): KAGVTQTPRYLIKTRGQQVTLSCSPISGHRSVSWYQQTPGQGLQFLFEYFSETQRNKGNFPGRFSGRQFSNSRSEMNVSTLELGDSALYLCASSFALATTNEQYFGPGTRLTVT.